The subject of this entry is one TCR beta chain. What it recognizes is unknown. These data are taken from a study of CD8+CD57+ T cells in acquired aplastic anemia. The sequenced patients had an expansion of CD8+CD57+ cells seen by flow cytometry. The ends were cut back, 1 base at V and 3 bases at J, with 9 bases in the middle. The germline V gene encodes CDR1 SGHAT and CDR2 FQDESV (reference sequence). This CDR3 is built from 14 residues. Overall study findings and caveats: Patients and controls shared 25 to 35 CD8+ CDR3 sequences, which appeared highly expressed in patients and within their immunodominant clones.

Genomic DNA, serving as template, underwent TCR beta VDJ and CDR3 profiling. TCRdb passed the reads through MiXCR, listing each CDR3 protein once. The sample shows around 190,000 distinct CDR3 sequences, less than 50% of them seen only once. The V call is TRBV11-1, the J call TRBJ1-1; possibly TRBD1 for D (5 bases). Sequencing was done on a sample of sorted CD4+, CD8+, or CD8+CD57+ T cells (not recorded which) from PBMCs. This clonotype was obtained from a human donor with aplastic anemia. CDR3 region: CASSLGGDYTEAFF. The CDR3 DNA is TGTGCCAGCAGCTTAGGGGGGGATTACACTGAAGCTTTCTTT.